The present T cell receptor (beta chain) was sequenced within a study of long-term antiretroviral therapy in people with HIV. Study-wide points: Diversity increased after ART yet remained lower than in transplant donor controls. HIV repertoires had narrower CDR3 length ranges than controls.

V was clipped by 4 bases and J by 0 bases, with 10 bases between them. Germline-derived CDR1 and CDR2 are SNHLY and FYNNEI. This CDR3 has 15 residues. Survey-level immunoSEQ v3.0 assays were run. This table comes from immunoSEQ multiplex PCR, and its TCRdb copy is limited to in-frame clones, with some not included. The table lists about 23,000 clones, approximately 80% of them singletons, with 5% in the top ten. A note on this clone: Its antigen is not identified.

Sequencing used unsorted PBMCs, obtained 0.3 years after starting antiretroviral therapy. The rearrangement joins TRBV2 to TRBJ2-1; a weak D match, TRBD2 (6 bases). This TCR was recovered from a man aged 45-60 years with HIV. The CDR3 sequence is CASSAGLSSYNEQFF. The DNA for the CDR3 is TGTGCCAGCAGTGCGGGACTCAGCTCCTACAATGAGCAGTTCTTC.